This T cell receptor (beta chain) is drawn from a study of CD8 T cells in Susac syndrome. cDNA came from about 0.5 to 1 ug RNA primed by random hexamers. An immunoSEQ multiplex PCR amplified TCR beta CDR3 over 54 Vbeta and 13 Jbeta. TCRdb re-called the immunoSEQ multiplex PCR reads through MiXCR, storing one row per CDR3 protein. The profile shows more than 70,000 distinct CDR3 sequences, roughly 94% of them singletons. This CDR3 region has 14 residues. Germline V CDR1 and CDR2: DFQATT, SNEGSKA (reference sequence). The junction had 3 bases not matched to a gene; V was cut back by 3 bases and J by 0 bases. This clonotype showed up just once. Its antigen remains unknown. Study-wide results and limits: Roughly 5 Susac-specific public clones appeared in CD8+ TEMRA repertoires, and over 15 in total CD8+ repertoires.

This receptor was taken from a human donor with Susac syndrome. V and J are TRBV20-1 and TRBJ1-1; 8 bases map to TRBD1. Sequencing was performed on CD8+ T cells from PBMCs. The CDR3: CSARAGGLNTEAFF. For the CDR3, the DNA is TGCAGTGCTAGGGCAGGGGGCCTGAACACTGAAGCTTTCTTT.